Shown below are 9 T cell receptor beta chains from a single sample sequenced in a study of blood T cell repertoires in COVID-19. Some clones are missing from TCRdb's copy, which holds only in-frame ones; the method was immunoSEQ multiplex PCR. The repertoire holds about half a million clones, with 70% to 90% as singletons. Sequenced: PBMCs or T cells enriched from blood (not recorded which). The receptors shown here come from a woman aged 55-70 years who had recovered from COVID-19.

The chain recombines TRBV3-1 (or the pseudogene TRBV3-2) with TRBJ2-2, with TRBD2 matching 7 bases. V dropped 6 bases and J dropped 5; count of bases not matched to a gene: 3. This CDR3 region has 13 residues. Germline CDR1 is LGHDT and CDR2 is YNNKEL (reference sequence). The CDR3 loop reads CASSLRGTGELFF. The CDR3 bases are TGTGCCAGCAGTCTGCGGGGGACCGGGGAGCTGTTTTTT.

This chain connects TRBV11-2 to TRBJ2-3; D might be TRBD1 (6 bases). The V and J ends lost 2 bases and 2 bases respectively, with 11 bases between them. CDR1 is SGHAT and CDR2 is FQNNGV in the germline V gene. The CDR3 consists of 15 residues. The CDR3 reads CASSLIRGITDTQYF. The CDR3 DNA reads TGTGCCAGCAGCTTAATCAGGGGAATCACAGATACGCAGTATTTT.

The chain uses TRBV5-6 and TRBJ2-1, with 7 positions matching TRBD1. Germline values: CDR1 SGHDT, CDR2 YYEEEE. Trimming removed 4 bases from V and 6 bases from J; junction bases left unmatched: 4. The CDR3 extends over 13 amino acids. In DNA form, the CDR3 reads TGTGCCAGCAGCCCTGGGACAGCCAATGAGCAGTTCTTC. Translated, it gives CASSPGTANEQFF.

In DNA, the CDR3 is TGTGCCAGCAGCGTAGAGCCGGGGGAAGCTTTCTTT. Residues: CASSVEPGEAFF. The V call is TRBV9, the J call TRBJ1-1; D remains unclear. The germline gives CDR1 SGDLS, CDR2 YYNGEE. CDR3 length equals 12 residues. Trimming stripped 0 bases from V and 8 bases from J, with 8 bases between.

The chain combines TRBV5-1 with TRBJ2-3; 7 nucleotides line up with TRBD1. The germline CDR1 and CDR2 sequences are SGHRS and YFSETQ. With 0 bases clipped from V and 2 bases from J, the junction kept 6 bases outside the gene matches. CDR3 length: 16 residues. The DNA of the CDR3 is TGCGCCAGCAGCTTGGGAGACAGGGCCTTCACAGATACGCAGTATTTT. Amino acid sequence: CASSLGDRAFTDTQYF.

The chain is built from TRBV5-8 and TRBJ1-1; 9 bases are shared with TRBD1. The CDR3 is made up of 15 amino acids. Germline values: CDR1 SGHTS, CDR2 YDEGEE. Trimming cost V 4 bases and J 11 bases; bases outside gene matches: 15. CDR3 residues: CASSPTRRDRVTAFF. The CDR3 DNA follows: TGTGCCAGCAGCCCCACTCGCCGGGACAGGGTTACGGCTTTCTTT.

The chain combines TRBV6-1 with TRBJ2-7; 10 positions agree with TRBD1. Trimming took 1 base from V and 3 from J; bases not matched to a gene: 12. CDR1 MNHNS and CDR2 SASEGT come from the germline V gene. The CDR3 extends over 18 amino acids. The CDR3 bases are TGTGCCAGCAGTGAAGGGACAGGGGGATTTGTTCTATTCTACGAGCAGTACTTC. Translated: CASSEGTGGFVLFYEQYF.

The chain couples TRBV13 to TRBJ1-2; 7 positions match TRBD1. Per the germline V gene, CDR1 is PRHDT and CDR2 is FYEKMQ (reference sequence). This CDR3 is built from 14 residues. V dropped 5 bases and J dropped 3; count of bases not matched to a gene: 6. As DNA, the CDR3 is TGTGCCAGCAGCGATCGGGACAGCTACTATGGCTACACCTTC. It specifies CASSDRDSYYGYTF.

Here the CDR3 reads CASSIETGGNSPLHF. The CDR3 DNA reads TGTGCCAGCAGCATCGAAACAGGGGGCAATTCACCCCTCCACTTT. The chain employs TRBV5-4 and TRBJ1-6; 9 bases are shared with TRBD1. The CDR3 totals 15 residues. Germline V gene lookup returns CDR1 SGHNT and CDR2 YYREEE (reference sequence). With 4 bases clipped from V and 7 bases from J, the junction kept 6 bases outside the gene matches.